This T cell receptor (beta chain) was sequenced in a study of blood T cell repertoires in COVID-19. Germline CDR1 reads MGHRA; CDR2 reads YSYEKL. CDR3 length: 15 amino acids. Trimming pared 0 bases from V and 8 bases from J, leaving 16 bases between. Clones were read by immunoSEQ multiplex PCR, and TCRdb kept only the in-frame ones, dropping some. This sample yields about 140,000 clones, of which 79% are seen a single time; approximately 3.5% belongs to the top ten. J is TRBJ1-1 and V is TRBV4-1; maybe TRBD1 (5 bases). The material sequenced was peripheral blood. The sequence was collected from a man in his 60s with acute or convalescent COVID-19. Here the CDR3 DNA reads TGCGCCAGCAGCCAAGACCCTGCCTTCAACAGGGAAGCTTTCTTT. Protein product: CASSQDPAFNREAFF.